The source of this T cell receptor beta chain is a study of cytomegalovirus exposure and HLA in healthy donors. Study conclusions and caveats: Certain indistinguishable V segments, among them TRBV6-2 and TRBV6-3, were excluded. Analysis performed later found approximately 17,000 TCR beta sequences associated with HLA alleles at 0.05 false discovery rate. Among CMV-associated TCR beta chains, most appeared HLA-restricted in a later analysis.

Those who donated were healthy bone marrow donors. On this clone itself: Its antigen is not identified.

CDR1 and CDR2 from the germline V gene are GTSNPN and SVGIG (reference sequence). The V end was cut by 2 bases, the J end by 3 bases, with 11 bases between. There are 13 residues in the CDR3. A multiplex PCR was run with 60 Vbeta primers and 13 Jbeta primers. Some clones are missing from TCRdb's copy, which holds only in-frame ones; the method was immunoSEQ multiplex PCR. Here the sample spans roughly 200,000 clones, just under 85% being singletons. Source material: PBMCs. The gene calls are TRBV30 and TRBJ2-7, with D uncertain. The receptor was derived from a middle-aged woman in good health and CMV-seronegative. CDR3 nucleotides: TGTGCCTGGAGTAGTAGCAGCATCTACGAGCAGTACTTC. This sequence encodes CAWSSSSIYEQYF.